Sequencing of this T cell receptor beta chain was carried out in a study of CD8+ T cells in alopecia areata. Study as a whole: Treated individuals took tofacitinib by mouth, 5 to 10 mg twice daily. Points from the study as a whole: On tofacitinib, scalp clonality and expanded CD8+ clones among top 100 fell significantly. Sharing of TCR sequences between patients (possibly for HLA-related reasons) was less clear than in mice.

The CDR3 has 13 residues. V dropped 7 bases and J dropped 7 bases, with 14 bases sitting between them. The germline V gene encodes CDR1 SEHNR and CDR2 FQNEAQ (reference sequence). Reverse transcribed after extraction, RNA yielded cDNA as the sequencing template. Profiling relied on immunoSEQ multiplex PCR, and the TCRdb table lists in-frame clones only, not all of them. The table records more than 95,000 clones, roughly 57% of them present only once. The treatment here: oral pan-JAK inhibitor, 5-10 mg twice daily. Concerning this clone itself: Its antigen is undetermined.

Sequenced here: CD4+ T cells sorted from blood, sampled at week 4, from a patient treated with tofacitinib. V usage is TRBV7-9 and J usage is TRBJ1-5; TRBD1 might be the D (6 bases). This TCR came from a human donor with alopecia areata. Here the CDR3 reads CASTEQGDQPQHF. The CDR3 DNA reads TGTGCCAGCACCGAACAGGGAGACCAGCCCCAGCATTTT.